A selection of T cell receptor beta chains follows, all from one sample in a study of tumor-infiltrating lymphocytes in primary liver carcinoma. Each CDR3 protein is one row after TCRdb ran MiXCR on the multiplex PCR reads. The top ten hold about 16% of the sample, which has 30,000 to 40,000 distinct CDR3 sequences, 70% to 85% seen once. Sequencing was performed on liver tumor tissue from sampling region 4. Every receptor here comes from a man aged 40-49 years with primary liver carcinoma and hepatitis B virus infection. Both conserved end residues are part of each CDR3. The order of the fields is V gene, CDR3 protein.

V gene: TRBV25-1; CDR3 protein: CASMPGQTNEKVFF
V gene: TRBV11-2; CDR3 protein: CASSMGGDRGISLSRANILTF
V gene: TRBV28; CDR3 protein: CASCFTGEYHEQFF
V gene: TRBV7-9; CDR3 protein: CASSAHRVLHDKLFF
V gene: TRBV10-2; CDR3 protein: CVSSEIEKTEAFF
V gene: TRBV11-3; CDR3 protein: CASSGSPVGGVGTQYF
V gene: TRBV28; CDR3 protein: CASSSPRRQGERTRYF
V gene: TRBV24-1; CDR3 protein: CATRPGTIGHTLYF
V gene: TRBV29-1; CDR3 protein: CSTEGGAVITDTQYF
V gene: TRBV14; CDR3 protein: CDSSAIAGWANNEQFF
V gene: TRBV29-1; CDR3 protein: CRVLNQSGNQPQYF
V gene: TRBV10-2; CDR3 protein: CASSDLSRLADNEQFF
V gene: TRBV7-2; CDR3 protein: CASSLVGGLQETQYF
V gene: TRBV6-1; CDR3 protein: CASSEAVSGQETQYF
V gene: TRBV6-4; CDR3 protein: CASSDSVGMNTEAFF
V gene: TRBV7-8; CDR3 protein: CASSRQKNTEVFF
V gene: TRBV28; CDR3 protein: CASSNGGPAAGTQYF
V gene: TRBV28; CDR3 protein: CASIRSLRGAGANVLTF
V gene: TRBV12-3/TRBV12-4; CDR3 protein: CASSLVAGLGPNEQHF
V gene: TRBV11-1; CDR3 protein: CASSLWDTGELFF
V gene: TRBV30; CDR3 protein: CAWGRPGIRANVLTF
V gene: TRBV11-2; CDR3 protein: CASSLGASGQETQYF
V gene: TRBV6-1; CDR3 protein: CASSEADTAEPFF
V gene: TRBV11-2; CDR3 protein: CASSLDRDGRFYNELFF
V gene: TRBV7-9; CDR3 protein: CVSSSENSYDQYF
V gene: TRBV6-5; CDR3 protein: CASSLVGGTDTQYF
V gene: TRBV11-2; CDR3 protein: CADSLKGGLTNQPQHF
V gene: TRBV21-1; CDR3 protein: CASNKAGTAKCNQPQYF
V gene: TRBV12-3/TRBV12-4; CDR3 protein: CAGGVPSGWDTQYF
V gene: TRBV7-3; CDR3 protein: CASSFSVHERYF
V gene: TRBV11-1; CDR3 protein: CASSSIRTDTQHF
V gene: TRBV7-9; CDR3 protein: CANSRGQDHYF